This T cell receptor beta chain came from a study of brain T cells in children with intractable seizures (dated by TCRdb to the early 2020s). For the study in its entirety: A NanoString immunology panel was first used to screen resected brain tissue from roughly 53 pediatric epilepsy surgery cases for immune gene transcripts. Among the approximately twelve selected surgery cases, eight also had pre-surgery blood sequenced, leaving four with brain tissue only. Broad study findings and their caveats: Viral specificity was inferred only from CDR3 sequence similarity, and patients' HCMV serostatus was unknown. Because pre- and post-surgery blood were sequenced to different depths, clones absent from the pre-surgery sample may reflect undersampling.

TCR beta chain sequences were generated from genomic DNA using the immunoSEQ assay. As for how the authors treated the data: Any CDR3 sequence that did not begin with the conserved framework cysteine at position 104 was removed by hand. To get clonality, the normalized Shannon's Diversity Index was subtracted from one, giving values from 0 (maximal diversity) to 1 (oligoclonal). Chi-squared comparison-of-proportions tests assessed whether the same CDR3 differed in frequency between samples, such as brain versus blood. Public clonotypes were found by searching immuneACCESS, and the VDJdb browser was used to assess similarity to known antiviral clonotypes. What TCRdb holds here is the immuneACCESS table cut down to in-frame rearrangements. Part of the clones is not present; checked against another copy, under half of the missing clones reflect an unresolved V gene, and the others are unexplained. V, J and clone size are those of that table, while D and trimming were read from the DNA. The sample yields 75,000 to 80,000 clones; about 92% were counted once. In total, the top ten clones hold approximately 1.5% of the sample.

CDR1 MGHRA and CDR2 YSYEKL are derived from the germline V gene. From its cysteine to its phenylalanine, the CDR3 spans 15 amino acids. Only CDR3 DNA remains: 45 bases, in frame from the first base. Germline trimming amounts to 2 bases on V and 4 bases on J, with 4 as the count of junction bases outside the gene matches. This sample's time point label indicates: resected brain tissue, or blood drawn just prior to surgery. The surgery cases with the highest brain T cell transcript signatures were chosen for TCR beta chain sequencing of brain tissue, and also of blood when blood was available. Before surgery, the patients had been given at least one anti-epileptic drug. TCR-sequenced patients were children with drug-resistant epilepsy due to tuberous sclerosis complex, focal cortical dysplasia, Rasmussen encephalitis or hemimegalencephaly. Bulk genomic DNA was isolated from unsorted brain tissue and whole blood using the Monarch genomic DNA purification kit.

For this clone: This receptor's antigen is unknown. No base-level quality is on record; no much larger clone is a single base apart.

The source is a boy less than two years old with tuberous sclerosis and intractable seizures. The receptor chain draws on TRBV4-1 and TRBJ2-3; 9 central bases correspond to TRBD2. Sequencing was performed on peripheral blood, taken at surgery. The CDR3 is CASSQTRGGPDTQYF. The DNA sequence is given as TGCGCCAGCAGCCAAACGCGGGGGGGCCCAGATACGCAGTATTTT.